What follows describes a single TCR beta chain. The CDR3 extends over 15 amino acids. Germline V gene data show CDR1 as SGHRS and CDR2 as YFSETQ. Trimming left V 1 base short and J 7 bases short, with 14 bases between. TCRdb's table, derived via immunoSEQ multiplex PCR, lists solely in-frame clones and lacks some. The sample consists of around 26,000 clones, less than 90% of them appearing once. This sample is drawn from a study of blood T cell repertoires in COVID-19. Study-wide context: The cDNA or gDNA used as material had been derived from T cells, B-cell-depleted T cells, or PBMCs.

The sequenced material came from peripheral blood. This clonotype was obtained from a man between 65 and 79 years old with active COVID-19. The V call is TRBV5-1, the J call TRBJ1-4; D ambiguous. The CDR3 reads CASSLNGKLGEKLFF. The CDR3 DNA reads as TGCGCCAGCAGCTTGAACGGGAAGTTGGGTGAAAAACTGTTTTTT.